Listed here is a single TCR beta chain. Its antigen is currently unknown. Libraries were prepared by immunoSEQ multiplex PCR; TCRdb keeps only in-frame clonotypes and omits some of them. This table holds 2 million to 2.5 million clones, around 93% found once. Looked up from germline, CDR1 is MDHEN and CDR2 is SYDVKM. V lost 3 bases and J lost 8, with 16 bases in between. CDR3 size: 14 residues. The data derive from a study of shared clonotypes between healthy human individuals. Study overall: Per-donor plates numbered three CD4 naive, three CD4 memory, two CD8 naive and one CD8 memory.

Cells designated naive CD8 were CD45RO-negative and were positively selected for CCR7, with terminally differentiated effector memory CD45RA+ cells excluded. Overall study findings and caveats: The study found lower generation probabilities in non-shared clonotypes than in those shared by all four donors.

Sequenced input: naive CD8+ T cells from PBMCs. This clonotype originated in a man between 18 and 35 years old in good health. Some clones in this sample may be carry-over from other donors' samples. V gene TRBV28 combines with J gene TRBJ1-1; maybe TRBD1 (6 bases). This CDR3 is CASSFPEGVEEAFF. In DNA form, the CDR3 reads TGTGCCAGCAGTTTTCCGGAGGGGGTCGAAGAAGCTTTCTTT. Using reference TRBV28 and TRBJ1-1 for the parts outside the CDR3, the full variable domain is DVKVTQSSRYLVKRTGEKVFLECVQDMDHENMFWYRQDPGLGLRLIYFSYDVKMKEKGDIPEGYSVSREKKERFSLILESASTNQTSMYLCASSFPEGVEEAFFGQGTRLTVV.